Sequencing of this T cell receptor (beta chain) was carried out in a study of OX40 agonist ivuxolimab in advanced cancers. Study context: With ivuxolimab, an agonistic anti-OX40 (CD134) antibody, patients were treated. People who had prior anti-PD-1, anti-PD-L1 or anti-CTLA-4 therapy could take part, and approximately 43% had some.

Assay: immunoSEQ multiplex PCR; the TCRdb copy retains only in-frame clones and omits some. Among roughly 38,000 clones listed, approximately 82% were seen once. This clone came up once. Its antigen is unknown. Whole-study findings and limits: Mean expanded clone counts were higher in CD8+ than CD4+ T cells.

The clonotype originates from an adult with an advanced solid tumor such as melanoma, head and neck, liver or kidney cancer. The specimen was CD4+ or CD8+ T cells sorted from blood, collected in a trial of the OX40 agonist ivuxolimab.

The CDR3 DNA sequence: TGTGCCAGCGGACGCGGAGGACAGGGTGGGGACGAGCAGTACTTC. Translated, it gives CASGRGGQGGDEQYF. The rearrangement joins TRBV28 to TRBJ2-5; 8 bases agree with TRBD1. The J call may be in error: the DNA end matches TRBJ2-7 better. Germline V gives CDR1 MDHEN, CDR2 SYDVKM. The CDR3 has 15 residues.